These 23 T cell receptor beta chains were sequenced from one sample in a study of OX40 agonist ivuxolimab in advanced cancers. TCRdb's copy holds only in-frame clones and misses some; the assay was immunoSEQ multiplex PCR. The sample has 40,000 to 55,000 clones; roughly nine tenths are singletons. Sequencing used CD4+ or CD8+ T cells sorted from blood, obtained in a trial of the OX40 agonist ivuxolimab. The receptors originated from an adult with an advanced solid tumor such as melanoma, head and neck, liver or kidney cancer.

The chain joins TRBV11-2 to TRBJ2-3; no clear D gene. Germline assignment: CDR1 SGHAT and CDR2 FQNNGV. The CDR3 totals 14 residues. Between the trimmed V and J ends, which lost 4 bases and 1 base, there was a span of 9 bases. CDR3 in amino acids: CASSSSWGTDTQYF. The CDR3 DNA reads as TGTGCCAGCAGCTCCTCGTGGGGCACAGATACGCAGTATTTT.

The V gene is TRBV6-1, the J gene TRBJ1-4, with 7 bases lining up with TRBD1. The CDR3 is 15 amino acids. Germline values: CDR1 MNHNS, CDR2 SASEGT. The V segment lost 5 bases and the J segment 5 bases; nucleotides outside the gene matches: 8. CDR3 in DNA: TGTGCCAGCAGTATCACAGGGGCCGACAATGAAAAACTGTTTTTT. Translated: CASSITGADNEKLFF.

The chain uses TRBV6-1 and TRBJ1-2, with D unresolved. Trimming removed 4 bases at V and 0 bases at J, with 9 bases between. From germline, CDR1 is MNHNS and CDR2 SASEGT. The CDR3 covers 14 residues. The CDR3 loop reads CASSVATANYGYTF. In nucleotides, the CDR3 is TGTGCCAGCAGTGTAGCGACGGCTAACTATGGCTACACCTTC.

This chain links TRBV7-2 with TRBJ1-1, with a weak D call TRBD1 (6 bases). In germline, CDR1 is SGHTA, CDR2 FQGNSA. The V end was cut by 6 bases, the J end by 10 bases, with 21 bases between. The CDR3 has 14 residues. The CDR3 sequence: CASRRTESRGSAFF. CDR3 nucleotide sequence: TGTGCCAGCAGACGGACAGAATCCCGAGGATCAGCTTTCTTT.

This chain links TRBV7-3 with TRBJ2-7; D possibly corresponds to TRBD2 (6 bases). CDR1 is SGHTA, CDR2 FQGTGA, per germline. Deletions cut 4 bases from V and 4 bases from J, with 11 bases between. The CDR3 extends over 13 amino acids. CDR3 loop: CASSSSGGYEQYF. The CDR3 nucleotides are TGTGCCAGCAGCTCCTCCGGGGGTTACGAGCAGTACTTC.

This chain links TRBV11-2 with TRBJ2-2, with D possibly being TRBD1 (6 bases). Trimming stripped 4 bases from V and 5 bases from J, with 17 bases between. Germline V CDR1 and CDR2: SGHAT, FQNNGV. This CDR3 region has 16 residues. The CDR3 DNA sequence: TGTGCCAGCAGCTCCAACAGGGTCCTTCTGACCGGGGAGCTGTTTTTT. This translates into CASSSNRVLLTGELFF.

J is TRBJ2-2 and V is TRBV5-6; the D is unclear. Per germline, CDR1 SGHDT and CDR2 YYEEEE. The ends were cut back, 0 bases at V and 2 bases at J, with 5 bases in the middle. This CDR3 is 14 amino acids long. CDR3 loop: CASSLGANTGELFF. The CDR3 coding sequence is TGTGCCAGCAGCTTGGGGGCCAACACCGGGGAGCTGTTTTTT.

This chain uses TRBV7-9 with TRBJ1-1; D remains ambiguous. V was trimmed by 5 bases and J by 3 bases, leaving 16 bases between them. The CDR3 loop spans 15 amino acids. Germline-derived CDR1 and CDR2 are SEHNR and FQNEAQ (reference sequence). CDR3: CASSPKLDRHTEAFF. In DNA form, the CDR3 reads TGTGCCAGCAGCCCCAAGTTAGACCGGCACACTGAAGCTTTCTTT. Using reference TRBV7-9 and TRBJ1-1 for the parts outside the CDR3, the full variable domain is DTGVSQNPRHKITKRGQNVTFRCDPISEHNRLYWYRQTLGQGPEFLTYFQNEAQLEKSRLLSDRFSAERPKGSFSTLEIQRTEQGDSAMYLCASSPKLDRHTEAFFGQGTRLTVV.

The chain employs TRBV5-1 and TRBJ2-6; D gene ambiguous. Per the germline V gene, CDR1 is SGHRS and CDR2 is YFSETQ. Trimming removed 4 bases from V and 2 bases from J, with 13 bases in between. The CDR3 is 16 amino acids. CDR3 nucleotides: TGCGCCAGCAGCCTAACAGCGCCCGCTGGGGCCAACGTCCTGACTTTC. It codes for CASSLTAPAGANVLTF.

V and J are TRBV7-2 and TRBJ2-5; D not certain. V dropped 1 base and J dropped 4 bases, with 7 bases sitting between them. The CDR3 sequence is 13 residues long. Germline assignment: CDR1 SGHTA and CDR2 FQGNSA. The CDR3 spells CASSLVGSETQYF. The CDR3 DNA is TGTGCCAGCAGCTTAGTGGGATCAGAGACCCAGTACTTC.

V and J are TRBV5-1 and TRBJ2-2; D is ambiguous. Germline V gene lookup returns CDR1 SGHRS and CDR2 YFSETQ. The CDR3 covers 15 residues. Trimming took off 2 bases at V and 7 bases at J, with 15 bases between the two ends. CDR3 DNA sequence: TGCGCCAGCAGCTTTTCGACATCAAGTGGCGGGGAGCTGTTTTTT. This translates into CASSFSTSSGGELFF.

This clone was recorded a few times. V and J are TRBV2 and TRBJ1-4; D remains unclear. This CDR3 spans 15 amino acids. Germline-derived CDR1 and CDR2 are SNHLY and FYNNEI. V was trimmed by 5 bases and J by 0 bases, leaving 10 bases between them. CDR3 sequence (DNA): TGTGCCAGCAGTCACGGGTACGCAACTAATGAAAAACTGTTTTTT. Translated: CASSHGYATNEKLFF.

The chain couples TRBV14 to TRBJ2-7; D assignment may be TRBD1 or TRBD2 (5 bases each). The CDR3 spans 13 residues. Trimming left V 4 bases short and J 2 bases short, with 9 bases between. Germline V gene lookup returns CDR1 SGHDN and CDR2 FVKESK. For the CDR3, the DNA is TGTGCCAGCAGCCTCTGGGACCCCTACGAGCAGTACTTC. Protein sequence: CASSLWDPYEQYF.

The rearrangement links TRBV29-1 to TRBJ1-2; 8 nucleotides line up with TRBD1. J gave up 7 bases and V 4 bases, and 5 bases lay outside the gene matches. The germline V gene encodes CDR1 SQVTM and CDR2 ANQGSEA. This CDR3 has 12 residues. The CDR3 region is CSVATGVGGYTF. CDR3 in DNA: TGCAGCGTTGCGACAGGGGTAGGTGGCTACACCTTC.

The chain joins TRBV28 to TRBJ2-5, with a tentative D call TRBD1 (5 bases). CDR1 MDHEN and CDR2 SYDVKM come from the germline V gene. V shed 2 bases and J shed 2 bases, with 9 bases lying between them. The CDR3 extends over 14 amino acids. The CDR3 loop is CASSLAGWQETQYF. As DNA, the CDR3 is TGTGCCAGCAGTTTAGCAGGGTGGCAAGAGACCCAGTACTTC.

The rearrangement joins TRBV9 to TRBJ1-6; TRBD1 might be the D (5 bases). This CDR3 is 16 amino acids long. Germline values: CDR1 SGDLS, CDR2 YYNGEE. With 0 bases removed from V and 8 bases from J, the gap between germline ends came to 15 bases. The CDR3 region is CASSVGIDRDDSPLHF. For the CDR3, the DNA is TGTGCCAGCAGCGTAGGGATTGACAGAGATGATTCACCCCTCCACTTT. Together with reference TRBV9 and TRBJ1-6, the CDR3 gives the full variable domain: DSGVTQTPKHLITATGQRVTLRCSPRSGDLSVYWYQQSLDQGLQFLIQYYNGEERAKGNILERFSAQQFPDLHSELNLSSLELGDSALYFCASSVGIDRDDSPLHFGNGTRLTVT.

This chain joins TRBV27 and TRBJ1-2; no clear D. The CDR3 has 13 amino acids. CDR1 and CDR2 from the germline V gene are MNHEY and SMNVEV (reference sequence). V was shortened by 5 bases and J by 5 bases, with 12 bases between the two germline ends. The chain's CDR3 is CASSHKTDYGYTF. In DNA, the CDR3 is TGTGCCAGCAGTCATAAGACGGATTATGGCTACACCTTC.

V usage is TRBV2 and J usage is TRBJ2-2; D is unresolved. The CDR3 contains 13 residues. Trimming removed 4 bases at V and 6 bases at J, with 9 bases between. Germline V gives CDR1 SNHLY, CDR2 FYNNEI. The CDR3 region has the DNA TGTGCCAGCAGTGTTATCAGCCCCGGGGAGCTGTTTTTT. It translates to CASSVISPGELFF.

CDR3 DNA sequence: TGTGCCAGCAGCCCAGATGTTGGCGGGGGGGAGACCCAGTACTTC. Amino acids: CASSPDVGGGETQYF. The V gene is TRBV27, the J gene TRBJ2-5, with 8 bases matching TRBD2. V trimming: 6 bases; J trimming: 5 bases; junction bases outside the gene matches: 11. This CDR3 contains 15 residues. CDR1 and CDR2 (germline): MNHEY, SMNVEV (reference sequence).

This clone was counted once. The V and J genes are TRBV7-6 and TRBJ1-2; D remains ambiguous. Trimming cost V 7 bases and J 8 bases, with 17 bases left between them. The CDR3 has 13 residues. Per the germline V gene, CDR1 is SGHVS and CDR2 is FNYEAQ. For the CDR3, the DNA is TGTGCCAGCAACCTGGACGTCGTATACGGCTACACCTTC. Its protein product is CASNLDVVYGYTF. Combining the CDR3 with reference TRBV7-6 and TRBJ1-2 gives the whole variable domain GAGVSQSPRYKVTKRGQDVALRCDPISGHVSLYWYRQALGQGPEFLTYFNYEAQQDKSGLPNDRFSAERPEGSISTLTIQRTEQRDSAMYRCASNLDVVYGYTFGSGTRLTVV.

The chain employs TRBV5-1 and TRBJ2-2; 11 bases are a match to TRBD2. The germline gives CDR1 SGHRS, CDR2 YFSETQ. V dropped 4 bases and J dropped 4; count of bases not matched to a gene: 9. This CDR3 has 17 amino acids. Written as DNA, the CDR3 is TGCGCCAGCAGCCTATTGGGACTAGCGGTCGCCACCGGGGAGCTGTTTTTT. Its protein is CASSLLGLAVATGELFF.

The chain links TRBV30 to TRBJ2-7; no reliable D call. CDR3 length equals 13 residues. The V and J ends lost 4 bases and 9 bases respectively, with 19 bases between them. The germline gives CDR1 GTSNPN, CDR2 SVGIG (reference sequence). CDR3 loop: CAWTRRFRHPQYF. CDR3 nucleotide sequence: TGTGCCTGGACCCGGAGATTTCGTCACCCGCAGTACTTC.

The rearrangement joins TRBV7-6 to TRBJ2-7; D not certain. The V and J ends lost 3 bases and 3 bases respectively, with 9 bases between them. The CDR3 spans 13 residues. The germline CDR1 and CDR2 sequences are SGHVS and FNYEAQ. The CDR3 sequence is CASSFGKGYEQYF. The CDR3 nucleotides are TGTGCCAGCAGCTTCGGAAAGGGCTACGAGCAGTACTTC.